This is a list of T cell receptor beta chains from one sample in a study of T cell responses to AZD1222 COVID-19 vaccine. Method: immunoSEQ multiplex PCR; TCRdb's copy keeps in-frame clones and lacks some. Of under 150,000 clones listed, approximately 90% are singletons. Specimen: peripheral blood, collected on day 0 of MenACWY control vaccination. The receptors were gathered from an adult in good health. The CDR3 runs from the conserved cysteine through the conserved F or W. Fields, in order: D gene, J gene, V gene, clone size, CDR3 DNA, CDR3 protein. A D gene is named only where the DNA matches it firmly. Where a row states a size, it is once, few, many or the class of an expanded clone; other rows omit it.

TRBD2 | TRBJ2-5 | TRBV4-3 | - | TGCGCCAGCAGCCAGAGACTAGCGAGCCAAGAGACCCAGTACTTC | CASSQRLASQETQYF
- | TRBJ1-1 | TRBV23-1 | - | TGCGCCAGCACTCACCAGCGGATCTGGGGGCACACTGAAGCTTTCTTT | CASTHQRIWGHTEAFF
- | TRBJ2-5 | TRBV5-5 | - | TGTGCCAGCAGCTTGGGGCGGGATAAGACCCAGTACTTC | CASSLGRDKTQYF
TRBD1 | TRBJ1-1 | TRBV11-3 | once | TGTGCCAGCAGCTTATCTAGTGGGACAGGGTCCCCTGAAGCTTTCTTT | CASSLSSGTGSPEAFF
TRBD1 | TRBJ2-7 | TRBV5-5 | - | TGTGCCAGCAGCTTGGCTGGACAGGGACCCTACGAGCAGTACTTC | CASSLAGQGPYEQYF
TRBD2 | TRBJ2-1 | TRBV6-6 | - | TGTGCCAGCAGCCTTCTTGTCGGGACTAGCGGGAGGGCCCGTTACAATGAGCAGTTCTTC | CASSLLVGTSGRARYNEQFF
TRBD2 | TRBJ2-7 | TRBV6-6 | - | TGTGCCAGCAGAGTGGGGGCGGGAGGGGTTTTTGAGCAGTACTTC | CASRVGAGGVFEQYF
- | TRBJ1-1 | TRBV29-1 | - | TGCAGCGTTGAATTCGTCGGAAACACTGAAGCTTTCTTT | CSVEFVGNTEAFF
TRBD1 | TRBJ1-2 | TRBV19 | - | TGTGCCAGTAGTACCCAGACAGGGAACTATGGCTACACCTTC | CASSTQTGNYGYTF
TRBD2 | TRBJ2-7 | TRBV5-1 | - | TGCGCCAGCAGCTTAAACTCGGGAGGTGTATACGAGCAGTACTTC | CASSLNSGGVYEQYF
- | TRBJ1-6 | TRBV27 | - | TGTGCCAGCAGTCCTCAGGTCCTAAATTCACCCCTCCACTTT | CASSPQVLNSPLHF
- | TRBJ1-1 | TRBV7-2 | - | TGTGCCAGCAGCCAAGCGTCCCGGATCACTGAAGCTTTCTTT | CASSQASRITEAFF
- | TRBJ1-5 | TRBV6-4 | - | TGTGCCAGCAGTGACGGGGATAGCAATCAGCCCCAGCATTTT | CASSDGDSNQPQHF
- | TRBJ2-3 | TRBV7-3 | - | TGTGCCAGCAGCCCGGGGAGCGGAAGGACAGATACGCAGTATTTT | CASSPGSGRTDTQYF
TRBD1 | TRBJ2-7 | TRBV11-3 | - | TGTGCCAGCAGCTTAGTTTCTCTGGGGCAGGGGGCACGCGAGCAGTACTTC | CASSLVSLGQGAREQYF
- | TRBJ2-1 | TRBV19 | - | TGTGCCAGTAGCCGCAGGGGCTATGAGCAGTTCTTC | CASSRRGYEQFF
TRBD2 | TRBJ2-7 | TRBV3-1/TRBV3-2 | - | TGTGCCAGCAGCCCGGGAGGGCCGATCGAGCAGTACTTC | CASSPGGPIEQYF
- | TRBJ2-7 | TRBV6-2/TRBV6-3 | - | TGTGCCAGCAGCAACAGGGTCCGGGATGGGGAGCAGTACTTC | CASSNRVRDGEQYF
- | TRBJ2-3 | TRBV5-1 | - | TGCGCCAGCAGCCCTGGGACACCGAGCACAGATACGCAGTATTTT | CASSPGTPSTDTQYF
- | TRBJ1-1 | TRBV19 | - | TGTGCCAGTAGTATAAAAGCTTTCTTT | CASSIKAFF
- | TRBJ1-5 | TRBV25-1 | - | TGTGCCAGCAGTAATAGCAATCAGCCCCAGCATTTT | CASSNSNQPQHF
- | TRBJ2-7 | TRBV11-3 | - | TGTGCCAGCAGCCTCTCGGAGACGTACGAGCAGTACTTC | CASSLSETYEQYF
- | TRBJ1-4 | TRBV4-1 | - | TGCGCCAGCAGCCAAGTGTTCCCGGCCCCTAATGAAAAACTGTTTTTT | CASSQVFPAPNEKLFF
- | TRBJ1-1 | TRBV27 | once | TGTGCCAGCAGTTTAGGGATGAACACTGAAGCTTTCTTT | CASSLGMNTEAFF
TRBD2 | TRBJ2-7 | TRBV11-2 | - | TGTGCCAGCAGCCAGCCCGGGACTAGATACGAGCAGTACTTC | CASSQPGTRYEQYF
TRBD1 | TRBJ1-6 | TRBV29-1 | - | TGCAGCGCGGCGGAGGGACAGGGGAATTCACCCCTCCACTTT | CSAAEGQGNSPLHF
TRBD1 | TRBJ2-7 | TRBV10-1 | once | TGCGCCAGCAGTGCCAAGAGGGACAGATTTTTCTTCGAGCAGTACTTC | CASSAKRDRFFFEQYF
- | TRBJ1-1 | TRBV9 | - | TGTGCCAGCAGCGACTTAGTGGGGAACACTGAAGCTTTCTTT | CASSDLVGNTEAFF
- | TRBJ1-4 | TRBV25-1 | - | TGTGCCAGCAGTAGTTTTGCAACTAATGAAAAACTGTTTTTT | CASSSFATNEKLFF
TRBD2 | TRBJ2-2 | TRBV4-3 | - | TGCGCCAGCAGCCAAGTGATCGGGAGGGCCCTCTACACCGGGGAGCTGTTTTTT | CASSQVIGRALYTGELFF
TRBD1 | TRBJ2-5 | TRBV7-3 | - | TGTGCCAGCAGCTCGACAGGGCCGGAGACCCAGTACTTC | CASSSTGPETQYF
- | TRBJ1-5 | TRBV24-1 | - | TGTGCCACCAGTGACCCGGAGGCAGGGGCTACGCCCCAGCATTTT | CATSDPEAGATPQHF
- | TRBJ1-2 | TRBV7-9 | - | TGTGCCAGCAGCTTAGGGGGTTGGAGTGGCTACACCTTC | CASSLGGWSGYTF
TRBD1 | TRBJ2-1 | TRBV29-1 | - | TGCAGCGCCCGACAGGGGGAATACAATGAGCAGTTCTTC | CSARQGEYNEQFF
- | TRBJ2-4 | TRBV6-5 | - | TGTGCCAGCAGTTACCCGGAACTAGCCAAAAACATTCAGTACTTC | CASSYPELAKNIQYF
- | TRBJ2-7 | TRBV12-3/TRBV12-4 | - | TGTGCCAGCAGTTTCGGTGGGTACGAGCAGTACTTC | CASSFGGYEQYF
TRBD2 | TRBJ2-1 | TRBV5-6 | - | TGTGCCAGCAGCTTGGCGATTAGCGGGAGGCCACTCGGGGAGCAGTTCTTC | CASSLAISGRPLGEQFF
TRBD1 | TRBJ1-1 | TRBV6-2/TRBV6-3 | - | TGTGCCAGCAGTGGGAGGGGACAGGGGAGGACTGAAGCTTTCTTT | CASSGRGQGRTEAFF
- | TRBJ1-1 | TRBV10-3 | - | TGTGCCATCAGTGAGTCACGAGGGGACCCCACTGAAGCTTTCTTT | CAISESRGDPTEAFF
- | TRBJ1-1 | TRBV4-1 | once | TGCGCCAGCAGCCTTCGGACAGCGAACACTGAAGCTTTCTTT | CASSLRTANTEAFF
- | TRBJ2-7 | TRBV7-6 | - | TGTGCCAGCAGCTTAGCGGTTGGAGCCGCCTACGAGCAGTACTTC | CASSLAVGAAYEQYF